Sequencing of this T cell receptor (beta chain) was carried out in a study of graft-versus-host responses after intestinal transplantation. TCRdb keeps only in-frame clones here, not all; method: immunoSEQ multiplex PCR. The data hold under 15,000 clones, with under 40% observed a single time. Germline CDR1 is SGHVS and CDR2 is FQNEAQ. The CDR3 length is 13 residues. The V gene end was trimmed by 6 bases and the J gene end by 2 bases; junction bases not matched to a gene: 4. This clone was seen a few times. Each mixed lymphocyte reaction held about 200,000 CFSE-labeled responders and about 200,000 irradiated violet-dye-labeled stimulators.

The clonotype was recovered from a human patient who received an intestinal transplant. Sequences were derived from alloreactive CD8+ T cells from a mixed lymphocyte reaction culture, sampled before intestinal transplant. Subset reported: CFSE-low proliferating T cells sorted from roughly 6-day pre-transplant mixed lymphocyte reaction (GvH or HvG direction). This rearrangement joins TRBV7-8 to TRBJ2-7, with 7 bases fitting TRBD1. The CDR3 spells CASRAGTAYEQYF. As DNA, the CDR3 is TGTGCCAGCAGAGCAGGGACAGCCTACGAGCAGTACTTC.